Each of the 23 T cell receptor beta chains below was sequenced from the same sample in a study of T cell responses to AZD1222 COVID-19 vaccine (dated by TCRdb to the early 2020s). The label giving this sample's time point can be read as: baseline before first vaccination. The library came from the immunoSEQ multiplex PCR assay. TCRdb stores this immuneACCESS table with in-frame sequences only. Part of the clones is absent; in the studies checked, under half of the shortfall reflects unresolved V genes, and no reason is known for the rest. The sample table contains fewer than 150,000 clones; only one count was recorded for almost 90% of them. The ten largest clones take up 3% to 4.5% of the sample. Sequences were derived from peripheral blood, sampled on day 0 of AZD1222 vaccination. The receptors were sampled from an adult in good health.

The CDR3 here is CASQASGSSYEQYF. The CDR3 region has the DNA TGTGCCAGCCAAGCCAGCGGGAGCTCCTACGAGCAGTACTTC. V is TRBV28 and J is TRBJ2-7; 8 nucleotides agree with TRBD2. Germline CDR1 MDHEN, CDR2 SYDVKM. There are 14 residues in the CDR3. V lost 8 bases to trimming and J lost 0 bases; unmatched junction nucleotides: 6.

The CDR3 loop is CASTPFGPEAFF. CDR3 DNA: TGTGCCAGCACGCCTTTCGGGCCTGAAGCTTTCTTT. This chain connects TRBV28 to TRBJ1-1, with D uncertain. The length of the CDR3 is 12 residues. The V gene's germline CDR1 is MDHEN and CDR2 SYDVKM. V was clipped by 7 bases and J by 6 bases, with 12 bases between them.

The chain links TRBV29-1 to TRBJ2-5; D may be TRBD2 (5 bases). This CDR3 comprises 13 residues. The germline V gene encodes CDR1 SQVTM and CDR2 ANQGSEA. V lost 2 bases, J lost 2 bases, and 9 bases lay in between. This CDR3 is CSVETGRQETQYF. DNA for the CDR3: TGCAGCGTTGAAACGGGGAGACAAGAGACCCAGTACTTC.

There are many counts of this clone. The chain couples TRBV19 to TRBJ2-7; 9 nucleotides match TRBD1. Germline V gene data show CDR1 as LNHDA and CDR2 as SQIVND (reference sequence). The CDR3 is 16 amino acids. V lost 2 bases to trimming and J lost 4 bases; unmatched junction nucleotides: 9. The CDR3 spells CASSIFLGQGTYEQYF. In DNA, the CDR3 is TGTGCCAGTAGTATATTCTTGGGACAGGGAACATACGAGCAGTACTTC.

The CDR3 protein is CASSPPREDPNIQYF. CDR3 nucleotide sequence: TGTGCCAGCAGCCCCCCCCGGGAGGACCCGAACATTCAGTACTTC. The gene calls are TRBV7-9 and TRBJ2-4; TRBD2 matches 7 bases. CDR3 length: 15 amino acids. Germline-derived CDR1 and CDR2 are SEHNR and FQNEAQ (reference sequence). Unmatched junction bases numbered 11, after V lost 5 bases and J lost 7 bases. Full variable domain (missing parts from reference TRBV7-9 and TRBJ2-4): DTGVSQNPRHKITKRGQNVTFRCDPISEHNRLYWYRQTLGQGPEFLTYFQNEAQLEKSRLLSDRFSAERPKGSFSTLEIQRTEQGDSAMYLCASSPPREDPNIQYFGAGTRLSVL.

The rearrangement links TRBV28 to TRBJ1-4; D unresolved. Germline V lookup: CDR1 MDHEN, CDR2 SYDVKM. The germline V and J ends were trimmed by 3 bases and 0 bases, with 8 bases remaining between them. The CDR3 is 15 amino acids. DNA of the CDR3: TGTGCCAGCAGTTTCCCGGACTCAACTAATGAAAAACTGTTTTTT. Its protein is CASSFPDSTNEKLFF.

The chain joins TRBV3-1 (or the pseudogene TRBV3-2) to TRBJ1-1; D call uncertain. V shed 3 bases and J shed 5 bases, with 13 bases lying between them. This CDR3 contains 14 residues. Germline V gene lookup returns CDR1 LGHDT and CDR2 YNNKEL (reference sequence). The CDR3 sequence is CASSHEAGGTEAFF. The DNA for the CDR3 is TGTGCCAGCAGCCACGAGGCAGGAGGGACTGAAGCTTTCTTT.

The genes are TRBV5-4 and TRBJ2-1; 8 nucleotides line up with TRBD2. Germline V gene data show CDR1 as SGHNT and CDR2 as YYREEE (reference sequence). The CDR3 spans 11 residues. V lost 10 bases to trimming and J lost 6 bases; unmatched junction nucleotides: 3. The chain's CDR3 is CAGAGGNEQFF. In nucleotides, the CDR3 is TGTGCCGGCGCGGGAGGCAATGAGCAGTTCTTC. The full variable domain, rest sourced from reference TRBV5-4 and TRBJ2-1, is ETGVTQSPTHLIKTRGQQVTLRCSSQSGHNTVSWYQQALGQGPQFIFQYYREEENGRGNFPPRFSGLQFPNYSSELNVNALELDDSALYLCAGAGGNEQFFGPGTRLTVL.

This clone was found once. V usage is TRBV5-5 and J usage is TRBJ2-7; D may be TRBD1 (5 bases). There are 14 residues in the CDR3. Germline V gene sequence: CDR1 SGHKS, CDR2 YYEKEE (reference sequence). Trimming stripped 3 bases from V and 1 base from J, with 11 bases between. Written as DNA, the CDR3 is TGTGCCAGCAGCTCCCCCCGACAGTCCTACGAGCAGTACTTC. Translated, it gives CASSSPRQSYEQYF.

The rearrangement joins TRBV3-1 (or the pseudogene TRBV3-2) to TRBJ2-5; the D gene is possibly TRBD1 (5 bases). V lost 0 bases, J lost 4 bases, and 6 bases lay in between. The germline V gene encodes CDR1 LGHDT and CDR2 YNNKEL (reference sequence). This CDR3 has 13 residues. Here the CDR3 reads CASSQEDRETQYF. The CDR3 DNA sequence: TGTGCCAGCAGCCAAGAAGACAGAGAGACCCAGTACTTC.

V and J are TRBV3-1 (or the pseudogene TRBV3-2) and TRBJ1-5; 7 bases match TRBD1. The CDR3 contains 14 residues. The ends lost 3 bases at V and 5 bases at J; junction bases unmatched: 4. Germline V lookup: CDR1 LGHDT, CDR2 YNNKEL (reference sequence). This chain's CDR3 is CASSQTGFDQPQHF. In nucleotides, the CDR3 is TGTGCCAGCAGCCAGACAGGGTTCGATCAGCCCCAGCATTTT.

The V call is TRBV7-9, the J call TRBJ1-2, with D possibly being TRBD1 (6 bases). Per germline, CDR1 SEHNR and CDR2 FQNEAQ (reference sequence). The CDR3 is 13 residues long. The V gene lost 3 bases and the J gene lost 7 bases, with 12 bases spanning the gap. The CDR3 DNA follows: TGTGCCAGCAGCTTCGGGGGGGGCCTTGGCTACACCTTC. This encodes CASSFGGGLGYTF.

This clone was seen only once. The CDR3, as DNA: TGTGCCAGCAGTGACGGCAGAGACCTTTATGGCTACACCTTC. Protein: CASSDGRDLYGYTF. This chain connects TRBV2 to TRBJ1-2; D call uncertain. The germline V and J ends were trimmed by 3 bases and 5 bases, with 13 bases remaining between them. The CDR3 loop spans 14 amino acids. CDR1 is SNHLY, CDR2 FYNNEI, per germline.

This clone was counted only a few times. The V gene is TRBV5-1, the J gene TRBJ1-5, with 7 bases that match TRBD1. V shed 2 bases and J 5 bases; nucleotides not matched to a gene: 7. CDR3 length: 15 residues. Germline CDR1 and CDR2: SGHRS and YFSETQ. CDR3 residues: CASSLTGTADQPQHF. For the CDR3, the DNA is TGCGCCAGCAGCTTAACCGGGACAGCAGATCAGCCCCAGCATTTT.

The CDR3 bases are TGTGCCAGCAGCCCCCGTAAAGGCGGCACTACAATCAATGAGCAGTTCTTC. This gives the protein CASSPRKGGTTINEQFF. This rearrangement joins TRBV28 to TRBJ2-1; unclear D gene. V was pared by 6 bases and J by 6 bases, with 24 bases between. Germline loops: CDR1 MDHEN, CDR2 SYDVKM. This CDR3 is 17 amino acids long.

The chain has TRBV2 and TRBJ2-7, with D hard to call. CDR3 length: 12 residues. Germline CDR1 and CDR2: SNHLY and FYNNEI. V lost 6 bases and J lost 3, with 9 bases in between. For the CDR3, the DNA is TGTGCCAGCAGGGGCGACTTCTACGAGCAGTACTTC. This translates into CASRGDFYEQYF.

The chain has TRBV30 and TRBJ2-1; 9 bases fit TRBD2. With V trimmed by 3 bases and J by 2 bases, 8 bases remained unmatched. In germline, CDR1 is GTSNPN, CDR2 SVGIG (reference sequence). The CDR3 has 16 residues. The CDR3 sequence is CAWSVTSGPAYNEQFF. The CDR3 bases are TGTGCCTGGAGCGTTACTAGCGGGCCGGCCTACAATGAGCAGTTCTTC.

J is TRBJ2-1 and V is TRBV24-1, with D maybe TRBD2 (6 bases). The germline V gene has CDR1 KGHDR and CDR2 SFDVKD. Between the trimmed V and J ends, which lost 4 bases and 4 bases, there was a span of 13 bases. The CDR3 consists of 15 residues. CDR3 loop: CATSDPASAYNEQFF. The CDR3 DNA is TGTGCCACCAGTGACCCAGCTAGCGCTTACAATGAGCAGTTCTTC.

V usage is TRBV4-1 and J usage is TRBJ1-2; D remains unclear. Trimming removed 1 base from V and 3 bases from J, with 15 bases in between. The CDR3 is 16 amino acids. CDR1 is MGHRA and CDR2 is YSYEKL in the germline V gene. The CDR3 DNA follows: TGCGCCAGCAGCCAAGTATTAGCCGGACGGTACTATGGCTACACCTTC. It yields the protein CASSQVLAGRYYGYTF.

The J gene is TRBJ2-7, the V gene TRBV7-2, with D perhaps assigned TRBD1 or TRBD2 (5 bases each). Between the trimmed V and J ends, which lost 5 bases and 7 bases, there was a span of 21 bases. CDR3 length equals 15 residues. Germline assignment: CDR1 SGHTA and CDR2 FQGNSA. The CDR3 DNA sequence: TGTGCCAGCAGCCGGGATGGGGCTATGAGTAGAGAGCAGTACTTC. It yields the protein CASSRDGAMSREQYF.

V gene TRBV27 combines with J gene TRBJ1-1; D remains ambiguous. Deletions cut 5 bases from V and 2 bases from J, with 12 bases between. The V gene's germline CDR1 is MNHEY and CDR2 SMNVEV (reference sequence). The CDR3 covers 14 residues. The CDR3 loop is CASSTAGINTEAFF. The CDR3 DNA reads TGTGCCAGCAGTACGGCCGGGATTAACACTGAAGCTTTCTTT.

This clone was picked up a small number of times. This chain uses TRBV9 with TRBJ1-2, with TRBD1 identical over 8 bases. The germline V gene encodes CDR1 SGDLS and CDR2 YYNGEE. The CDR3 covers 16 residues. V gave up 4 bases and J gave up 5 bases; unmatched junction bases: 13. CDR3 sequence reads: CASSPAPRQGLYGYTF. The CDR3 bases are TGTGCCAGCAGCCCGGCCCCGAGACAGGGGTTATATGGCTACACCTTC.

In this sample, this clone turned up a few times. The rearrangement links TRBV7-3 to TRBJ1-6, with no clear D. Germline V lookup: CDR1 SGHTA, CDR2 FQGTGA. V was shortened by 4 bases and J by 5 bases, with 9 bases between the two germline ends. The CDR3 runs to 14 residues. The CDR3 spells CASSSGGDNSPLHF. In DNA form, the CDR3 reads TGTGCCAGCAGCTCGGGAGGAGATAATTCACCCCTCCACTTT.